This T cell receptor beta chain was identified in a study of T-cell memory formation after mild COVID-19. 5'RACE with constant-segment primers built TCRalpha and TCRbeta cDNA libraries with UMIs. Using its own MiXCR run on the 5' RACE reads, TCRdb lists one record per CDR3 protein. The table includes roughly 380,000 distinct CDR3 sequences, over 25% detected once. Findings and limits, study-wide: Clones contracting day 15 to 85 were balanced CD4/CD8; later expanders leaned CD4+.

About this clonotype itself: Its antigen is not known.

The trim removed 1 base at V and 5 bases at J, leaving 1 base unmatched. Per germline, CDR1 DFQATT and CDR2 SNEGSKA (reference sequence). CDR3 length: 12 residues. The sequenced material came from PBMCs or a T cell subset sorted from them (not recorded which). The clonotype originates from an adult woman who had mild COVID-19 (a few samples of this study predate the infection). Cell type and time point are not known. The gene calls are TRBV20-1 and TRBJ1-2, with 7 bases identical to TRBD1. Here the CDR3 reads CSARAGGYGYTF. The DNA for the CDR3 is TGCAGTGCTAGAGCAGGGGGGTATGGCTACACCTTC.